This TCR beta chain was captured by sequencing in a study of blood T cell repertoires in COVID-19. Study in general: There were acute and convalescent COVID-19 samples, and they came from the United States, Italy and Spain. T cells, B-cell-depleted T cells, or PBMCs provided the cDNA or gDNA that served as material.

Trimming removed 2 bases at V and 2 bases at J, with 11 bases between. This CDR3 is built from 14 residues. Germline V gives CDR1 SGHDT, CDR2 YYEEEE. Per the authors' pipeline: By means of reference gene primer amplification, nucleated cell counts were estimated. Method: immunoSEQ multiplex PCR; TCRdb's copy keeps in-frame clones and lacks some. V, J and clone size reflect that table, while D and trimming were determined from the DNA. The sample yields around 380,000 clones, 81% seen once. Sequencing input: peripheral blood. This TCR derives from a human donor with acute or convalescent COVID-19. The donor label of this sample is uncertain. The V gene is TRBV5-6, the J gene TRBJ2-7; a possible D gene is TRBD2 (6 bases). DNA of the CDR3: TGTGCCAGCAGCTTAATCGGGGGAACCTACGAGCAGTACTTC. Translating it yields CASSLIGGTYEQYF.